This T cell receptor (beta chain) was sequenced during a study of Graves' ophthalmopathy and Graves' hyperthyroidism. This clonotype occurred many times. The CDR3 spans 16 residues. In germline, CDR1 is DFQATT, CDR2 SNEGSKA (reference sequence). Trimming cost V 3 bases and J 1 base, with 16 bases left between them. Amplifying from RNA transcripts, the study obtained TCR beta CDR3 regions. RT-PCR was first run with HTBI primers, then multiplex PCR in a second round. TCRdb used MiXCR to reprocess the multiplex PCR reads, holding one entry per CDR3 protein. The table shows about 410,000 distinct CDR3 sequences, with 15% to 20% occurring only once.

Material for sequencing was peripheral blood. The TCR was taken from a woman aged 18 to 35 with Graves' ophthalmopathy. The V and J genes are TRBV20-1 and TRBJ1-5; D possibly corresponds to TRBD1 (6 bases). DNA of the CDR3: TGCAGTGCTAGGTGGGACACCCTGGGGAGCAATCAGCCCCAGCATTTT. It codes for CSARWDTLGSNQPQHF.